What follows is one T cell receptor (beta chain) and its context. Its antigen is not identified. The CDR3 is 12 amino acids. V was trimmed by 2 bases and J by 5 bases, leaving 3 bases between them. Germline CDR1 is MDHEN and CDR2 is SYDVKM. The data derive from a study of T cell repertoires in cytomegalovirus infection. Study as a whole: Carrying CMV and the relevant HLA type showed in public TCR beta signatures. General observations from the study: Within the response measured ex vivo, HLA-C-restricted CMV-specific TCR beta clonotypes were dominant.

One entry per CDR3 protein results from TCRdb running MiXCR on the reads. The sample has 200,000 or so distinct CDR3 sequences; about 39% are singletons. This specimen was CD8+ T cells from cultured PBMCs, taken from culture after CMV antigen stimulation. The source is a human donor in good health (CMV status not recorded). Some clones in this sample may be carry-over from other donors' samples. The chain uses TRBV28 and TRBJ2-2; D gene uncertain. This CDR3 is CASSLMTGELFF. The CDR3 DNA sequence: TGTGCCAGCAGTTTAATGACCGGGGAGCTGTTTTTT. Full variable domain (missing parts from reference TRBV28 and TRBJ2-2): DVKVTQSSRYLVKRTGEKVFLECVQDMDHENMFWYRQDPGLGLRLIYFSYDVKMKEKGDIPEGYSVSREKKERFSLILESASTNQTSMYLCASSLMTGELFFGEGSRLTVL.